The 16 T cell receptor beta chains in this list originate from one sample, sequenced in a study of blood T cell repertoires in COVID-19. Sequenced by immunoSEQ multiplex PCR; TCRdb stores in-frame clones only, minus some. The table records about 440,000 clones, about 90% of them present only once. Input material: PBMCs or T cells enriched from blood (not recorded which). The receptor set was obtained from a woman between 18 and 29 years old with acute COVID-19.

The genes are TRBV27 and TRBJ2-2, with D perhaps TRBD1 (6 bases). The CDR3 totals 16 residues. CDR1 MNHEY and CDR2 SMNVEV come from the germline V gene (reference sequence). V gave up 7 bases and J gave up 0 bases, with 15 bases separating them. CDR3 DNA: TGTGCCAGCACTTCCCGGACAGCCTCGAACACCGGGGAGCTGTTTTTT. It yields the protein CASTSRTASNTGELFF.

The chain combines TRBV4-3 with TRBJ1-5; D uncertain. The CDR3 has 16 amino acids. V was cut by 0 bases and J by 1 base, with 10 bases left in between. Germline CDR1 reads LGHNA; CDR2 reads YSLEER. The CDR3 bases are TGCGCCAGCAGCCAAGAATCGGGAGCAAGCAATCAGCCCCAGCATTTT. Protein: CASSQESGASNQPQHF.

This sequence joins TRBV27 and TRBJ2-7; 8 nucleotides align to TRBD1. The V gene's germline CDR1 is MNHEY and CDR2 SMNVEV (reference sequence). V dropped 3 bases and J dropped 7; count of bases not matched to a gene: 11. There are 15 residues in the CDR3. The CDR3 DNA reads as TGTGCCAGCAGTTTTTCCGGGACAGGTGAAAGAGAGCAGTACTTC. Translating it yields CASSFSGTGEREQYF.

This clone turned up a few times. The chain recombines TRBV6-5 with TRBJ1-6, with no clear D. V lost 2 bases and J 6 bases, leaving 8 bases between the germline ends. This CDR3 has 14 amino acids. CDR1 and CDR2 (germline): MNHEY, SVGAGI. The CDR3 DNA follows: TGTGCCAGCAGTTACGACGGGGTTAATTCACCCCTCCACTTT. The encoded protein is CASSYDGVNSPLHF.

V usage is TRBV9 and J usage is TRBJ1-2; 8 bases match TRBD1. The V gene's germline CDR1 is SGDLS and CDR2 YYNGEE. The CDR3 runs 14 residues. The ends lost 4 bases at V and 6 bases at J; junction bases unmatched: 8. The CDR3 DNA follows: TGTGCCAGCAGCCCGACGGACAGGGCTGATGGCTACACCTTC. Protein sequence: CASSPTDRADGYTF.

The V gene is TRBV2, the J gene TRBJ1-5; 11 bases match TRBD1. Germline CDR1 and CDR2: SNHLY and FYNNEI. The CDR3 covers 16 residues. V lost 4 bases to trimming and J lost 1 base; unmatched junction nucleotides: 3. This chain's CDR3 is CASSVWTGGSNQPQHF. CDR3 sequence (DNA): TGTGCCAGCAGTGTTTGGACAGGGGGCAGCAATCAGCCCCAGCATTTT.

J is TRBJ1-1 and V is TRBV6-2 or TRBV6-3, with unresolved D. This CDR3 spans 13 amino acids. V was shortened by 3 bases and J by 3 bases, with 8 bases between the two germline ends. Germline V gene lookup returns CDR1 MNHEY and CDR2 SVGEGT. For the CDR3, the DNA is TGTGCCAGCAGTTATAACATGTACACTGAAGCTTTCTTT. It encodes CASSYNMYTEAFF.

The rearrangement uses TRBV7-9 and TRBJ1-5; no reliable D call. Germline V gene sequence: CDR1 SEHNR, CDR2 FQNEAQ (reference sequence). There are 14 residues in the CDR3. The V end was cut by 5 bases, the J end by 4 bases, with 12 bases between. The CDR3 loop is CASSEGGGNQPQHF. The CDR3 nucleotides read TGTGCCAGCAGCGAGGGCGGTGGGAATCAGCCCCAGCATTTT.

The chain recombines TRBV11-3 with TRBJ2-5; 8 nucleotides align to TRBD2. Germline trimming cut 1 base from V and 0 bases from J; bases unmatched to any gene: 1. The germline CDR1 and CDR2 sequences are SGHNT and YENEEA. This CDR3 region has 15 residues. As DNA, the CDR3 is TGTGCCAGCAGCTTAGCGGGAGGGGACCAAGAGACCCAGTACTTC. This codes for CASSLAGGDQETQYF.

The chain recombines TRBV27 with TRBJ1-6; no definite D call. The CDR3 has 18 amino acids. The V gene's germline CDR1 is MNHEY and CDR2 SMNVEV (reference sequence). Trimming left V 4 bases short and J 0 bases short, with 16 bases between. Here the CDR3 DNA reads TGTGCCAGCAGTTCGTTAATTGGCAGAAGCTCCTATAATTCACCCCTCCACTTT. Translating it yields CASSSLIGRSSYNSPLHF.

V usage is TRBV21-1 and J usage is TRBJ2-4; TRBD2, the table's D call, lacks a check against the DNA. TRBV21-1 is classified as a pseudogene. This CDR3 spans 16 amino acids. Written as DNA, the CDR3 is TGTGCCAGCAGCGAGGGCCAGTATGGGGCCAAAAACATTCAGTACTTC. Translation: CASSEGQYGAKNIQYF.

The V call is TRBV25-1, the J call TRBJ1-2; unclear D gene. CDR3 length equals 14 residues. V lost 2 bases and J 3 bases, leaving 10 bases between the germline ends. Germline values: CDR1 MGHDK, CDR2 SYGVNS. This chain's CDR3 is CASSEGETHYGYTF. The DNA for the CDR3 is TGTGCCAGCAGTGAAGGAGAAACTCACTATGGCTACACCTTC.

This sequence joins TRBV3-1 (or the pseudogene TRBV3-2) and TRBJ2-7; 9 nucleotides match TRBD2. Germline assignment: CDR1 LGHDT and CDR2 YNNKEL (reference sequence). V lost 4 bases, J lost 3 bases, and 1 base stayed unmatched. The CDR3 contains 13 residues. The CDR3 here is CASSRLADYEQYF. CDR3 DNA sequence: TGTGCCAGCAGCCGACTAGCGGACTACGAGCAGTACTTC.

This chain links TRBV6-1 with TRBJ2-1; tentative D call: TRBD2 (6 bases). Trimming took off 2 bases at V and 8 bases at J, with 16 bases between the two ends. Germline CDR1 MNHNS, CDR2 SASEGT. This CDR3 spans 15 amino acids. The CDR3 nucleotides read TGTGCCAGCAGTGAAAAGGCCGGGAGTAGCGATGAGCAGTTCTTC. This gives the protein CASSEKAGSSDEQFF.

This chain joins TRBV6-2 or TRBV6-3 and TRBJ2-7, with 13 bases fitting TRBD2. V dropped 4 bases and J dropped 6; count of bases not matched to a gene: 9. The V gene's germline CDR1 is MNHEY and CDR2 SVGEGT. The CDR3 sequence is 16 residues long. The CDR3 coding sequence is TGTGCCAGCAGTTCCCTCAGGACTAGCGGGAGCGCCGAGCAGTACTTC. Translated, it gives CASSSLRTSGSAEQYF.

The chain recombines TRBV28 with TRBJ2-5; 7 nucleotides line up with TRBD2. Germline CDR1 and CDR2: MDHEN and SYDVKM. J was trimmed by 7 bases and V by 5 bases; bases with no gene match: 4. This CDR3 is built from 12 residues. In DNA form, the CDR3 reads TGTGCCAGCAGTCCCTCGGGGGGGACCCAGTACTTC. This codes for CASSPSGGTQYF.